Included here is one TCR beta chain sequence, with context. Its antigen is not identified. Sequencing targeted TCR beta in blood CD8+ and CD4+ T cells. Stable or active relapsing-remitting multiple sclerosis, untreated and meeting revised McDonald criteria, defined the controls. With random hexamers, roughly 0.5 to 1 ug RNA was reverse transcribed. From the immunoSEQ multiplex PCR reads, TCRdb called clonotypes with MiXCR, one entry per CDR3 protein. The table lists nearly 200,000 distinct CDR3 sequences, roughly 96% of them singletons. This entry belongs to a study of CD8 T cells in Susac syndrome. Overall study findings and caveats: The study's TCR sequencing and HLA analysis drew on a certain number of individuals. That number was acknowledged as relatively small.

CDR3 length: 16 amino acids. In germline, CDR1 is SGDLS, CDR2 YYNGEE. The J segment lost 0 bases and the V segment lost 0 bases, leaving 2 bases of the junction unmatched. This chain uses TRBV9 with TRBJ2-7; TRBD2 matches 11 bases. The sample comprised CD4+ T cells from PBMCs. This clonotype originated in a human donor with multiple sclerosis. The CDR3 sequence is CASSVGTSGSSYEQYF. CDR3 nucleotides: TGTGCCAGCAGCGTAGGTACTAGCGGGAGCTCCTACGAGCAGTACTTC.